This T cell receptor (beta chain) was captured in a study of blood T cell repertoires in COVID-19. Study at large: COVID-19 samples, acute and convalescent, were from the United States, Italy and Spain. From T cells, B-cell-depleted T cells, or PBMCs came the material, which was cDNA or gDNA.

Germline trimming cut 2 bases from V and 0 bases from J; bases unmatched to any gene: 8. Germline CDR1 reads SGHTA; CDR2 reads FQGNSA. The length of the CDR3 is 17 residues. Authors' data handling: For nucleated cells, counts were estimated from reference gene primer amplification. Method: immunoSEQ multiplex PCR; TCRdb's copy keeps in-frame clones and lacks some. The V and J calls and the clone size are those of that table, but D and trimming were determined from the DNA. This table holds 240,000 or so clones, roughly 86% found once. Source material: PBMCs or T cells enriched from blood (not recorded which). This TCR was sampled from a woman aged 50 to 60 who had recovered from COVID-19. J is TRBJ1-2 and V is TRBV7-2; 8 nucleotides agree with TRBD1. The CDR3 is CASSLMTGVTTNYGYTF. The DNA for the CDR3 is TGTGCCAGCAGCTTAATGACAGGGGTTACGACTAACTATGGCTACACCTTC.